This T cell receptor beta chain is from a study of pediatric ulcerative colitis (dated by TCRdb to the late 2010s). At the level of the whole study: From 9 or 10 newly diagnosed, treatment-naive pediatric ulcerative colitis patients and four non-IBD control children, paired blood and rectal samples were collected. Overall study results and their limits: Controls, mild-moderate and acute severe colitis patients were separated by rectal repertoire features, and reduced rectal diversity due to clonal expansions was observed in acute severe colitis. Because the repertoires came from total lymphocyte DNA, rare subsets such as regulatory T cells may have patterns that are not reflected. The healthy control group was small, consisting of only four individuals. Blood-derived T cells may have been included in the rectal pinch biopsies, particularly in patients with overt colitis. A couple of rectal CDR3 clonotypes turned up in every ulcerative colitis patient but in none of the controls. Significantly higher autologous blood-rectal clonal overlap was found in ulcerative colitis patients than in controls, which suggested increased T cell trafficking to inflamed tissue. For technical reasons, the blood samples of a couple of patients yielded substantially fewer templates, so those samples were excluded from the blood-rectal overlap analysis.

Through the immunoSEQ TRB Survey service, multiplex V and J primers were used to amplify rearranged CDR3 beta regions from genomic DNA. To keep depth equal across samples, survey-level sequencing depth of up to 500,000 reads per sample was applied. Libraries were purified, pooled and sequenced on Illumina technology. The authors processed their data as follows. Productive clonality, sample overlap, pairwise scatters, CDR3 beta length, V/D/J gene usage and productiveness were all assessed with the immunoSEQ online tools. Calculated diversity was defined as the number of unique rearrangements divided by total templates times 100, and Shannon and Simpson indices were additionally computed. Principal component analysis used the R prcomp function and ggbiplot package on Z-score normalized data. Blood-rectal clonal overlap within each subject was quantified with Morisita's index. TCRdb provides this immuneACCESS table in a form limited to in-frame rearrangements. Some clones are lacking; in checked studies, under half of them reflect an unresolved V gene, and why the rest are absent is not known. Clone size and the V and J calls come from that table; the DNA yielded D and trimming. The sample contains over 10,000 clones, around 77% of them found a single time. The ten largest clonotypes hold approximately 4.8% of the sample.

During colonoscopy, one to two rectal pinch biopsies were obtained for research purposes. The control children had a colonoscopy because IBD was suspected, but their endoscopy was normal both macroscopically and histologically, and none were diagnosed with IBD within the following year. Rectal biopsies were digested with proteinase K before DNA isolation. The Wizard kit (Promega) was used to extract genomic DNA from the blood and intestinal samples. From a lookup of the germline V gene, CDR1 and CDR2 are SGHDN and FVKESK. V loses 2 bases at its end and J loses 2 bases; junction bases beyond the gene matches: 4. The CDR3, cysteine through phenylalanine, is 15 amino acids long. CDR3 DNA is the only sequence kept; it has 45 bases, read in frame from the first base. In regard to this clone: This receptor's antigen is unknown. No much larger clone is present one base from it, and per-base qualities are unavailable.

The V and J genes are TRBV14 and TRBJ2-7; TRBD2 agrees with 9 junctional bases. Sequencing was carried out using gut tissue. The TCR sequence derives from a boy aged 5-17 years who was a control in a study of pediatric ulcerative colitis. The CDR3 reads CASSQLGGRAYEQYF. The bases are TGTGCCAGCAGCCAATTAGGCGGGAGGGCCTACGAGCAGTACTTC.